In its sample, the clone carrying this T cell receptor (beta chain) was seen a few times. This sample was included in a study of cytotoxic CD8 clonotypes in ibrutinib-treated CLL. Libraries were prepared by immunoSEQ multiplex PCR; TCRdb keeps only in-frame clonotypes and omits some of them. The sample lists 130,000 or so clones, approximately 77% occurring once. CDR1 is ENHRY, CDR2 SYGVKD, per germline. This CDR3 comprises 14 residues. Trimming cost V 7 bases and J 2 bases; bases outside gene matches: 8. Around 2 micrograms of genomic DNA from cryopreserved PBMCs went into TCR beta libraries. The gene calls are TRBV10-3 and TRBJ2-7; 7 bases map to TRBD1. Sequencing was performed on PBMCs, taken after 12 months of ibrutinib treatment. The TCR was taken from a human donor with chronic lymphocytic leukemia. The CDR3 DNA sequence: TGTGCCATCACCAAGACAGGGTCCACCTACGAGCAGTACTTC. It translates to CAITKTGSTYEQYF.